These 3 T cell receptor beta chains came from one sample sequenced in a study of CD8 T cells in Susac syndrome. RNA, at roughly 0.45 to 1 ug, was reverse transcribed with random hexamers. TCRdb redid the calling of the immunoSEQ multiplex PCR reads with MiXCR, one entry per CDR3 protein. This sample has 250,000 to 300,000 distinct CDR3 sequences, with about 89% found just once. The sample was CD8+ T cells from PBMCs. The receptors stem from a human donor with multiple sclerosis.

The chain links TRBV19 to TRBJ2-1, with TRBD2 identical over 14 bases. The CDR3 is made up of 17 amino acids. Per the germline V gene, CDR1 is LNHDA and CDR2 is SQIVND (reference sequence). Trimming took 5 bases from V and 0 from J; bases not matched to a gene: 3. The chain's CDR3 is CASSLTSGRDSYNEQFF. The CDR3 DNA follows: TGTGCCAGTAGTTTGACTAGCGGGAGGGACTCCTACAATGAGCAGTTCTTC.

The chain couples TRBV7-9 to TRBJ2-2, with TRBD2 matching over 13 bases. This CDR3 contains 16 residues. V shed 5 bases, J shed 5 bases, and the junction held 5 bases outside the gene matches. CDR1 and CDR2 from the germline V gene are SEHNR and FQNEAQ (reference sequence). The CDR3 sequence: CASSPLGLAGTGELFF. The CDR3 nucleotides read TGTGCCAGCAGCCCCCTGGGACTAGCGGGAACCGGGGAGCTGTTTTTT. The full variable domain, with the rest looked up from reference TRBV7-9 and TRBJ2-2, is DTGVSQNPRHKITKRGQNVTFRCDPISEHNRLYWYRQTLGQGPEFLTYFQNEAQLEKSRLLSDRFSAERPKGSFSTLEIQRTEQGDSAMYLCASSPLGLAGTGELFFGEGSRLTVL.

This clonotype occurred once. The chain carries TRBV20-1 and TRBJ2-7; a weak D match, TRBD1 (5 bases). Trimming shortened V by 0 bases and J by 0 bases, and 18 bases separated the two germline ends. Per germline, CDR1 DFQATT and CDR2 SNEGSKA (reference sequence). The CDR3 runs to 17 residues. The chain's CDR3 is CSARDWSNRSSSYEQYF. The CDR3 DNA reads TGCAGTGCTAGAGACTGGAGTAACAGGTCCAGCTCCTACGAGCAGTACTTC.